This TCR beta chain derives from a study of T cell responses to AZD1222 COVID-19 vaccine. Study-wide results and limits: Variant regions that are unmutated are reportedly the target of nearly half of spike-specific TCRs.

Method: immunoSEQ multiplex PCR; TCRdb's copy keeps in-frame clones and lacks some. The data hold 130,000 to 150,000 clones, with about 93% observed a single time. Trimming pared 6 bases from V and 6 bases from J, leaving 10 bases between. CDR1 and CDR2 from the germline V gene are MNHEY and SVGAGI. There are 12 residues in the CDR3. Concerning this clone: Its specificity is unknown.

The sequences come from peripheral blood, collected on day 0 of AZD1222 vaccination. The V and J genes are TRBV6-5 and TRBJ2-3; D not certain. This receptor was identified in an adult in good health. The DNA of the CDR3 is TGTGCCAGCAGGTTGTCACGGGATACGCAGTATTTT. Amino acids: CASRLSRDTQYF.